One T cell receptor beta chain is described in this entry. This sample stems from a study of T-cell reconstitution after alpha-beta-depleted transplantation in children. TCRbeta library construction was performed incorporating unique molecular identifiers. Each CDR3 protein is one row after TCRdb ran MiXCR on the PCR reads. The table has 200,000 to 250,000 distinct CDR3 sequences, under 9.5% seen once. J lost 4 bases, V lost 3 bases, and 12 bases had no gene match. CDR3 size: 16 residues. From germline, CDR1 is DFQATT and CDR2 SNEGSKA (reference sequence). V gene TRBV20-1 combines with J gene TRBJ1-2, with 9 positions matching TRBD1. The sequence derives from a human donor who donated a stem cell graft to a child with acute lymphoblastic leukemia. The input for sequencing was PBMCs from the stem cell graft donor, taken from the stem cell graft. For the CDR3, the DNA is TGCAGTGCTAGCGCCGACCGGGACAGGGTTGGCTATGGCTACACCTTC. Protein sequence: CSASADRDRVGYGYTF.